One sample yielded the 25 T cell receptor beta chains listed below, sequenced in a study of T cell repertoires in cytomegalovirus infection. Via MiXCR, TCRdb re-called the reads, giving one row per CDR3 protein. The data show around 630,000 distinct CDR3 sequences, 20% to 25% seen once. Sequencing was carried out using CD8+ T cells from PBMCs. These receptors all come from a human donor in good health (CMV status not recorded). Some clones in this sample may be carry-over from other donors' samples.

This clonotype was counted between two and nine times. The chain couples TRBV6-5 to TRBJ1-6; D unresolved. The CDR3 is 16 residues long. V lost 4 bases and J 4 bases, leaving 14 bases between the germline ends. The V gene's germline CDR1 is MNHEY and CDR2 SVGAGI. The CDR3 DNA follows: TGTGCCAGCAGTTTTGAGACCGGGCGGTATAATTCACCCCTCCACTTT. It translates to CASSFETGRYNSPLHF.

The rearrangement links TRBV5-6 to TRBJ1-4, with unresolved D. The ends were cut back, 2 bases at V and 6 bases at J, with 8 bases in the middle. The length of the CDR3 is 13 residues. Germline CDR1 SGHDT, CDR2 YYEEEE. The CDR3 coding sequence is TGTGCCAGCAGCTTAAGGTGGGATGAAAAACTGTTTTTT. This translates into CASSLRWDEKLFF.

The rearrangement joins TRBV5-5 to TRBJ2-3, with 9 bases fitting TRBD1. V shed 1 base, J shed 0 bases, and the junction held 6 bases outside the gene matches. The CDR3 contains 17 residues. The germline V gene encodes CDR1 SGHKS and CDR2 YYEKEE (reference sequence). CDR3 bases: TGTGCCAGCAGCTTGAGGACGGGACAGGGAAGCACAGATACGCAGTATTTT. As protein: CASSLRTGQGSTDTQYF.

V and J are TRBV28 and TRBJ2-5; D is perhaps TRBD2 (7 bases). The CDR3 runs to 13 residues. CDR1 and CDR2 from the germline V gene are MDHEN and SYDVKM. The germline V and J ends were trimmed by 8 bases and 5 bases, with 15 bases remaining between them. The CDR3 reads CASDRGGRETQYF. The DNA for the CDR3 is TGTGCCAGCGATAGGGGGGGTCGGGAGACCCAGTACTTC. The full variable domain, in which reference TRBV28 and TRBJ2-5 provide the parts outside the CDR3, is DVKVTQSSRYLVKRTGEKVFLECVQDMDHENMFWYRQDPGLGLRLIYFSYDVKMKEKGDIPEGYSVSREKKERFSLILESASTNQTSMYLCASDRGGRETQYFGPGTRLLVL.

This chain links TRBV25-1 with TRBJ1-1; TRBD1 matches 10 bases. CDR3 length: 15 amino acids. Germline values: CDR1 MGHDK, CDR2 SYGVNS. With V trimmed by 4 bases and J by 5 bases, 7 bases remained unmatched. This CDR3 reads CASSVRTGGRTEAFF. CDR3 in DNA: TGTGCCAGCAGTGTACGGACAGGGGGGAGGACTGAAGCTTTCTTT.

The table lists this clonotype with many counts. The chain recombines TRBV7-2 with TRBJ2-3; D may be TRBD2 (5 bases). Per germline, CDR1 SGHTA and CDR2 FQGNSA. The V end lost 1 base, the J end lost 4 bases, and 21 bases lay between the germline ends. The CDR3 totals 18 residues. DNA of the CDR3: TGTGCCAGCAGCTTAGGTCTGTTTGCGGGCGGAATCTCAGATACGCAGTATTTT. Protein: CASSLGLFAGGISDTQYF.

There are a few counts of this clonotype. The CDR3 spells CASSYRYGDTDTQYF. The CDR3 nucleotides read TGTGCCAGCAGTTACCGATATGGGGACACAGATACGCAGTATTTT. This chain joins TRBV27 and TRBJ2-3; D remains ambiguous. In germline, CDR1 is MNHEY, CDR2 SMNVEV (reference sequence). The V and J ends lost 4 bases and 2 bases respectively, with 13 bases between them. The CDR3 runs to 15 residues.

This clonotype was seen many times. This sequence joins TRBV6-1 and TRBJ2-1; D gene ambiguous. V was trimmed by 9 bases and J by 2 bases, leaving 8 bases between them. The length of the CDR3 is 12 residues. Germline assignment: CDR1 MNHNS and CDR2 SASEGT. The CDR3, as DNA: TGTGCCAGTCAGAGACCCTACAATGAGCAGTTCTTC. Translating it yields CASQRPYNEQFF.

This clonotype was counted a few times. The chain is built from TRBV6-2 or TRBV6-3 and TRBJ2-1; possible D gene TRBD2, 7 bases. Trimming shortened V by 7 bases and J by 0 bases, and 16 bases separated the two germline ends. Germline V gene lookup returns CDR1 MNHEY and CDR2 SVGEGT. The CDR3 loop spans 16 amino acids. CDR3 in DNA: TGTGCCAGCAAGGGCGGGGGCCCGAGCTCCTACAATGAGCAGTTCTTC. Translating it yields CASKGGGPSSYNEQFF.

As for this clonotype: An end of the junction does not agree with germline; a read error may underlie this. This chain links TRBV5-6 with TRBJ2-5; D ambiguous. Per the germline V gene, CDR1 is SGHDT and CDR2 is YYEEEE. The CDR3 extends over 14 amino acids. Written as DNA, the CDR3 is TGTGCCAACAGCTTCCGGAGATTCCAAGAGACCCAGTACTTC. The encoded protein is CANSFRRFQETQYF.

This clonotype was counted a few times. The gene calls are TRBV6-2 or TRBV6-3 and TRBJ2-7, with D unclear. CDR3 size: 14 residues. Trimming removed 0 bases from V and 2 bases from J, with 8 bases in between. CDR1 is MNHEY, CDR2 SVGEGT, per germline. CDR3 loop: CASSYSEETYEQYV. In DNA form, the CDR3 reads TGTGCCAGCAGTTACTCGGAAGAGACCTACGAGCAGTACGTC.

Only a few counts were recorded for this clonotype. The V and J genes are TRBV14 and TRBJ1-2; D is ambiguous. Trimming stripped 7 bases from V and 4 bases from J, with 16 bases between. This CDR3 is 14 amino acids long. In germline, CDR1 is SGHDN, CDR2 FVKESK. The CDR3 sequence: CASTPTSTGYGYTF. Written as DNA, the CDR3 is TGTGCCAGCACCCCCACGTCTACGGGCTATGGCTACACCTTC.

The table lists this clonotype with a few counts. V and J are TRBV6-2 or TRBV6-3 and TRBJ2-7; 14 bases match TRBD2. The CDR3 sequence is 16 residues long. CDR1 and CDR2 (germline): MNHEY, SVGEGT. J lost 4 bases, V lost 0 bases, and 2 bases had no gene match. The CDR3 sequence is CASSYSTSGGAYEQYV. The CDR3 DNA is TGTGCCAGCAGTTACTCGACTAGCGGGGGGGCGTACGAGCAGTACGTC.

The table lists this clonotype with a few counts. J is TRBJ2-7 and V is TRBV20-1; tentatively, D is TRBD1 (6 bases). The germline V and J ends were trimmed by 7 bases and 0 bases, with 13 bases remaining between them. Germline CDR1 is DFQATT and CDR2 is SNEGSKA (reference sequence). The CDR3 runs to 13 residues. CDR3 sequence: CSGQADHSYEQYV. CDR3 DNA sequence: TGCAGTGGACAGGCGGATCACTCCTACGAGCAGTACGTC.

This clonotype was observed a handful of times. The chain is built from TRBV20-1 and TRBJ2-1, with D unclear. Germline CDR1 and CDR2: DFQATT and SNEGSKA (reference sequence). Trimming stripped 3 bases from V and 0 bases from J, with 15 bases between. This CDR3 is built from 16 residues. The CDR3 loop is CSAREQGYSSYNEQFF. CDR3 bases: TGCAGTGCTAGGGAGCAAGGGTATAGCTCCTACAATGAGCAGTTCTTC.

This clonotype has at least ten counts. CDR3 amino acids: CASSGQQPWRNEQFF. CDR3 sequence (DNA): TGTGCCAGCAGCGGACAGCAGCCCTGGAGGAATGAGCAGTTCTTC. The chain couples TRBV7-2 to TRBJ2-1, with D possibly matching TRBD1 (6 bases). The V gene's germline CDR1 is SGHTA and CDR2 FQGNSA. The CDR3 runs 15 residues. The germline V and J ends were trimmed by 5 bases and 7 bases, with 18 bases remaining between them. The whole variable domain, filled in from reference TRBV7-2 and TRBJ2-1, reads GAGVSQSPSNKVTEKGKDVELRCDPISGHTALYWYRQSLGQGLEFLIYFQGNSAPDKSGLPSDRFSAERTGGSVSTLTIQRTQQEDSAVYLCASSGQQPWRNEQFFGPGTRLTVL.

CDR3 loop: CASSGPPSGDSYNEQFF. CDR3 nucleotides: TGTGCCAGCAGCGGCCCCCCATCGGGAGACTCCTACAATGAGCAGTTCTTC. The V gene is TRBV7-9, the J gene TRBJ2-1, with TRBD2 as a possible D gene (6 bases). Germline V lookup: CDR1 SEHNR, CDR2 FQNEAQ (reference sequence). Trimming left V 5 bases short and J 0 bases short, with 17 bases between. There are 17 residues in the CDR3.

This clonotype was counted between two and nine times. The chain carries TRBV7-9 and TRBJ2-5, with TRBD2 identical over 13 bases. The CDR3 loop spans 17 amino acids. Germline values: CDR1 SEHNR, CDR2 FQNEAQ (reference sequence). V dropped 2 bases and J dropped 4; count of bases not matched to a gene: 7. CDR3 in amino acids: CASSLTSGGAYAETQYF. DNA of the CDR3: TGTGCCAGCAGCTTAACTAGCGGGGGGGCCTATGCAGAGACCCAGTACTTC.

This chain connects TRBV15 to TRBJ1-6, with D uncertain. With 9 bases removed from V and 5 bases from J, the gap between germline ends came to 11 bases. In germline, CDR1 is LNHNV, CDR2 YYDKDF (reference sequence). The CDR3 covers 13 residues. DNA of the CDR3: TGTGCCACTGCCCCCGAAGATAATTCACCCCTCCACTTT. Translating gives CATAPEDNSPLHF.

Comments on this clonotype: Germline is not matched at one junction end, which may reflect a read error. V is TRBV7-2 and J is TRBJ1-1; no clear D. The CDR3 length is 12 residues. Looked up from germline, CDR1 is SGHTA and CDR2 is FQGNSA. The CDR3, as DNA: TGTGTCAGCAGCTTGTCAATAACTGAAGCTTTCTTT. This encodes CVSSLSITEAFF.

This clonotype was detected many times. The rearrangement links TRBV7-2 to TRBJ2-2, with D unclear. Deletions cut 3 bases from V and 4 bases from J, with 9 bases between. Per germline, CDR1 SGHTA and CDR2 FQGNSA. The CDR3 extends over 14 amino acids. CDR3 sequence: CASSFEAPTGELFF. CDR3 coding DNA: TGTGCCAGCAGCTTTGAGGCGCCCACCGGGGAGCTGTTTTTT.

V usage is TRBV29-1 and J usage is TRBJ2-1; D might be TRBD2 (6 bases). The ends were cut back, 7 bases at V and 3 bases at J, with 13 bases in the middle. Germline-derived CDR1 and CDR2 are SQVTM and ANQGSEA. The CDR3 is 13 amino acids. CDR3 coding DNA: TGCAGCGGATGGAGGGTAGACTACAATGAGCAGTTCTTC. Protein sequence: CSGWRVDYNEQFF.

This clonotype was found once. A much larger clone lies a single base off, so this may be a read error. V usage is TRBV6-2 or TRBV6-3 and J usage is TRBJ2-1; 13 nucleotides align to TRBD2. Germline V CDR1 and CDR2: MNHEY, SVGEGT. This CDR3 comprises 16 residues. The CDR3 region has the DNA TGTGTCAGCAGCAAACTAGCGGGGGGGCCGGGGAATGAGCAGTTCTTC. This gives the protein CVSSKLAGGPGNEQFF.

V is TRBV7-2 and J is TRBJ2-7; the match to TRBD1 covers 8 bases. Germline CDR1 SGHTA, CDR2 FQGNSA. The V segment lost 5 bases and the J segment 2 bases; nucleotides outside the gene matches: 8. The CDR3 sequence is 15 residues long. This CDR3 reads CASSPRQGAPYEQYV. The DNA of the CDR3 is TGTGCCAGCAGCCCTAGGCAGGGGGCCCCCTACGAGCAGTACGTC.

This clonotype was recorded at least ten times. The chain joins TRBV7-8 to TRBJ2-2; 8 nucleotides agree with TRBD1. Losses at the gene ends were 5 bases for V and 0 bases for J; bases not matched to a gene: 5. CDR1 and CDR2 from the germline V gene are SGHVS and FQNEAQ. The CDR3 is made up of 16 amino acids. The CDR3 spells CASSPGGFSNTGELFF. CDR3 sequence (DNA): TGTGCCAGCAGCCCAGGGGGCTTCTCGAACACCGGGGAGCTGTTTTTT.